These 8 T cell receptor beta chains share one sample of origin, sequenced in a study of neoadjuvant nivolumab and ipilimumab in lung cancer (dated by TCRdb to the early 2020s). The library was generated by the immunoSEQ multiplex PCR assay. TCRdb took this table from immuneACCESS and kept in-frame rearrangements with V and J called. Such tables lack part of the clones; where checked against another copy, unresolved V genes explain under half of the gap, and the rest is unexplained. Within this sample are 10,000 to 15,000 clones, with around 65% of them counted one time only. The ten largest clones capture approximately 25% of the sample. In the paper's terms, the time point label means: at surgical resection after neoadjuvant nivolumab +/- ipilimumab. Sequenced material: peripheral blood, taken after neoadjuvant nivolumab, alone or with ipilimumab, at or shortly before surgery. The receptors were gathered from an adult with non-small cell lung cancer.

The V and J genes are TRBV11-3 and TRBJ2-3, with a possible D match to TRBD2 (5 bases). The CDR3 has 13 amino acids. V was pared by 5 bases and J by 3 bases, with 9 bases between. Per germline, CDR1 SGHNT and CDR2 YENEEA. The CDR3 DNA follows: TGTGCCAGCAGCCCGAGACTAACAGATACGCAGTATTTT. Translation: CASSPRLTDTQYF.

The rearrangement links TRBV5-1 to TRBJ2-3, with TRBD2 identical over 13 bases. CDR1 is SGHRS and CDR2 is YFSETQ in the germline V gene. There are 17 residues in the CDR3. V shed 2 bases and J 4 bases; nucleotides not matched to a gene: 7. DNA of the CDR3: TGCGCCAGCAGCTTAGGGACTAGCGGGATTGCACCAGATACGCAGTATTTT. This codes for CASSLGTSGIAPDTQYF. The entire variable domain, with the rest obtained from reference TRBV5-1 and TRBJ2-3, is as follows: KAGVTQTPRYLIKTRGQQVTLSCSPISGHRSVSWYQQTPGQGLQFLFEYFSETQRNKGNFPGRFSGRQFSNSRSEMNVSTLELGDSALYLCASSLGTSGIAPDTQYFGPGTRLTVL.

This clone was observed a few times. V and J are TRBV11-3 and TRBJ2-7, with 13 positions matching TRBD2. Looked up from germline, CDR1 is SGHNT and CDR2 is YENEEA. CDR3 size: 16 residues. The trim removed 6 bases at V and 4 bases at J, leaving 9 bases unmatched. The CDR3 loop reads CASSSSGLAGAYEQYF. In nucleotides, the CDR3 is TGTGCCAGCAGTTCATCAGGACTAGCGGGAGCGTACGAGCAGTACTTC.

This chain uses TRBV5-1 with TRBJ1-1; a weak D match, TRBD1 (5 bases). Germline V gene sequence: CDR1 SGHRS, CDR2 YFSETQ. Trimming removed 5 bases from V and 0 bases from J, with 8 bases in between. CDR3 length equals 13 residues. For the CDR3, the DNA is TGCGCCAGCAGTAGGACACTGAACACTGAAGCTTTCTTT. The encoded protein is CASSRTLNTEAFF. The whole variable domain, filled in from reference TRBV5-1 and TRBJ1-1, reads KAGVTQTPRYLIKTRGQQVTLSCSPISGHRSVSWYQQTPGQGLQFLFEYFSETQRNKGNFPGRFSGRQFSNSRSEMNVSTLELGDSALYLCASSRTLNTEAFFGQGTRLTVV.

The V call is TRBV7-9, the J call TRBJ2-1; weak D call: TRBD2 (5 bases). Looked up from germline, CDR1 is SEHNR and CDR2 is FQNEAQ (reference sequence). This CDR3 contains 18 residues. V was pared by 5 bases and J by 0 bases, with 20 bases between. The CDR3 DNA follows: TGTGCCAGCAGCCCAGCGTCCGGACTCCAGATCTCCTACAATGAGCAGTTCTTC. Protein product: CASSPASGLQISYNEQFF.

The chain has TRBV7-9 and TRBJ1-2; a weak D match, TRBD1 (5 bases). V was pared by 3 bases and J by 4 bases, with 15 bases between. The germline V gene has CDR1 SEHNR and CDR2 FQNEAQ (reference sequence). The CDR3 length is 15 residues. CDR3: CASSFSSGRVYGYTF. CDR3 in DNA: TGTGCCAGCAGCTTTAGCTCGGGACGGGTCTATGGCTACACCTTC.

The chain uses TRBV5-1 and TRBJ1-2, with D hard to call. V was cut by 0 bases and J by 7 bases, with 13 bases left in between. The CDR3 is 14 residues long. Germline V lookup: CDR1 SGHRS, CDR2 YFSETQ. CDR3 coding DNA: TGCGCCAGCAGCTTGGTATCGGCAGAAGCTGGCTACACCTTC. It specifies CASSLVSAEAGYTF.

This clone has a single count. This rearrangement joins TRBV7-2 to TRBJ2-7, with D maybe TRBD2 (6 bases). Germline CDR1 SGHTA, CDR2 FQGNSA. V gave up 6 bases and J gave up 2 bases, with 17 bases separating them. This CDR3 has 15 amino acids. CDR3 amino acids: CASSYGGTSAYEQYF. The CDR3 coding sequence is TGTGCCAGCAGTTATGGCGGGACGTCAGCCTACGAGCAGTACTTC.